Listed below are T cell receptor beta chains from one sample, sequenced in a study of cytomegalovirus exposure and HLA in healthy donors. Method: immunoSEQ multiplex PCR; TCRdb's copy keeps in-frame clones and lacks some. This repertoire includes about 150,000 clones. Sequences were obtained from PBMCs. The receptors come from a woman in her fifties or sixties in good health and CMV-seronegative. The CDR3 runs from the conserved cysteine through the conserved F or W. The D gene is left open where the match is weak.

TRBJ1-6 | TRBV6-5 | - | CASSYLPGYNSPLHF | TGTGCCAGCAGTTACCTTCCAGGGTATAATTCACCCCTCCACTTT
TRBJ2-7 | TRBV27 | TRBD1 | CASIPRWGDRGPLEQYF | TGTGCCAGCATTCCCCGCTGGGGGGACAGGGGGCCCCTAGAGCAGTACTTC
TRBJ1-1 | TRBV5-1 | - | CASSSAGDPEAFF | TGCGCCAGCAGTTCGGCAGGGGATCCTGAAGCTTTCTTT
TRBJ1-2 | TRBV28 | - | CATQAGTLSSYGYTF | TGTGCCACCCAGGCCGGGACTCTAAGTAGCTATGGCTACACCTTC
TRBJ2-1 | TRBV10-3 | - | CAISEGATPPYNEQFF | TGTGCCATCAGTGAGGGGGCGACCCCGCCCTACAATGAGCAGTTCTTC
TRBJ2-7 | TRBV5-1 | - | CASSFGLAYEQYF | TGCGCCAGCAGCTTCGGACTGGCCTACGAGCAGTACTTC
TRBJ1-1 | TRBV19 | TRBD1 | CASSIEATGHRAFF | TGTGCCAGTAGTATAGAGGCGACAGGGCACAGAGCTTTCTTT
TRBJ2-3 | TRBV9 | - | CASSQSSRTRADTQYF | TGTGCCAGCAGCCAGAGCTCTAGGACTCGGGCAGATACGCAGTATTTT
TRBJ2-7 | TRBV10-3 | - | CAISEGADWAEQYF | TGTGCCATCAGTGAAGGGGCTGACTGGGCCGAGCAGTACTTC
TRBJ2-2 | TRBV19 | TRBD1 | CASSVQTGGWGTGELFF | TGTGCCAGTAGTGTCCAGACAGGGGGTTGGGGCACCGGGGAGCTGTTTTTT
TRBJ1-5 | TRBV28 | - | CASLQSNQPQHF | TGTGCCAGCCTACAGAGCAATCAGCCCCAGCATTTT